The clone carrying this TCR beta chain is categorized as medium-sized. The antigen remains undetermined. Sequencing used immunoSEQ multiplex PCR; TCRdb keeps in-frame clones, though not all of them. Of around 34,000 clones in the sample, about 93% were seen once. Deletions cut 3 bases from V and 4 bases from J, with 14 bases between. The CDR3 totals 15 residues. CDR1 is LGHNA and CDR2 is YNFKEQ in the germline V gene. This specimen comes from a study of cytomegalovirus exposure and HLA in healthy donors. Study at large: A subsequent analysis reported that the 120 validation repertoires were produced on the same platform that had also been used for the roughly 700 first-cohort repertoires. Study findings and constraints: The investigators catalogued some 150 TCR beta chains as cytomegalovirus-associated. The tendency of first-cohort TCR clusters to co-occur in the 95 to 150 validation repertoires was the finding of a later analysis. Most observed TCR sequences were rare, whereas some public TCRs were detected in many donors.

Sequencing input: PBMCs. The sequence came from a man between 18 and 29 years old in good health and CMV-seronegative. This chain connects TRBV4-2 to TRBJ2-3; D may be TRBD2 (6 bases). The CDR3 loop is CASSQGLFTPDTQYF. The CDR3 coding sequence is TGTGCCAGCAGCCAGGGACTGTTTACCCCAGATACGCAGTATTTT.